This entry features one T cell receptor beta chain sequence. This entry comes from a study of blood T cell repertoires in COVID-19. Whole-study context: Donors in the United States, Italy and Spain gave samples during acute or convalescent COVID-19.

The CDR3 consists of 15 residues. V lost 4 bases to trimming and J lost 3 bases, with 16 bases between them. The V gene's germline CDR1 is SNHLY and CDR2 FYNNEI. The repertoire was sequenced with immunoSEQ multiplex PCR; TCRdb's copy has only in-frame clones and lacks some. Among about 350,000 clones listed, roughly nine tenths were seen once. The age range of participants was about 18 to 95 years, with residence in approximately 25 US areas. V gene TRBV2 combines with J gene TRBJ2-7; D is unresolved. Sequencing input: PBMCs or T cells enriched from blood (not recorded which). The sequence came from a woman aged 25 to 39 who had recovered from COVID-19. CDR3 in DNA: TGTGCCAGCAGTGGCACGGAGCACTTAAGCTACGAGCAGTACTTC. It translates to CASSGTEHLSYEQYF.